This TCR beta chain was documented in a study of T cell changes during pregnancy in multiple sclerosis. TCRdb's table, derived via immunoSEQ multiplex PCR, lists solely in-frame clones and lacks some. The sample carries 40,000 to 50,000 clones, roughly 94% recorded once. Germline CDR1 is MNHNS and CDR2 is SASEGT. This CDR3 comprises 14 residues. V was cut by 6 bases and J by 8 bases, with 17 bases left in between. This chain uses TRBV6-1 with TRBJ1-3; D may be TRBD1 (5 bases). The material sequenced was CD4+ T cells from peripheral blood mononuclear cells, taken in the third trimester of pregnancy. The sequence came from a female donor with multiple sclerosis, enrolled in a pregnancy study. CDR3 DNA sequence: TGTGCCAGCAGGTTGGATATCAGGGTATACACCATATATTTT. It specifies CASRLDIRVYTIYF.